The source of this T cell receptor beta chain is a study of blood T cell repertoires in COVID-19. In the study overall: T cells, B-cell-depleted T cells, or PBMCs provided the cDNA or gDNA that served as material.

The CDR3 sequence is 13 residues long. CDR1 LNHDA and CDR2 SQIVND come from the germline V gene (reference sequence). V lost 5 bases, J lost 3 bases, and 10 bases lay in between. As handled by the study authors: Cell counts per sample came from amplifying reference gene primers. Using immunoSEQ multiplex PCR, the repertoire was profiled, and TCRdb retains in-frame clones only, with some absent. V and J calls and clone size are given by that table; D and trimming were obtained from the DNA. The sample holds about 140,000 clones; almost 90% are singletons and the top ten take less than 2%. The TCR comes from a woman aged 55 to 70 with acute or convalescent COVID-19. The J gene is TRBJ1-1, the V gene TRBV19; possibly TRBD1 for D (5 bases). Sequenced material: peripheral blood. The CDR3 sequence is CASSDTGDTEAFF. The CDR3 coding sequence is TGTGCCAGTAGTGACACGGGGGACACTGAAGCTTTCTTT.